The next 20 T cell receptor beta chains were all read from a single sample in a study of T cells expressing NK-cell markers. Using the 5' RACE reads, TCRdb records one entry per CDR3 protein without DNA. Its table records some 460,000 distinct CDR3 sequences. Sequenced material: blood T cells: a sorted CD56 or NKG2C T cell subset, CD4+ or CD8+ T cells, or bulk PBMC T cells (not recorded which). These receptors all stem from a woman aged 45-65 years in good health.

The chain employs TRBV12-3 or TRBV12-4 and TRBJ2-1. This CDR3 contains 14 residues. The chain's CDR3 is CASSLRRPYNEQFF.

V is TRBV3-1 and J is TRBJ1-4; no DNA is available, so the TRBD1 call from TCRdb remains unchecked. This CDR3 comprises 15 residues. The germline gives CDR1 LGHDT, CDR2 YNNKEL (reference sequence). The CDR3 loop reads CASSGSGTGIEKLFF.

The rearrangement links TRBV5-1 to TRBJ1-1; TCRdb's assignment of TRBD1 cannot be checked, as there is no DNA. The CDR3 runs 15 residues. Germline V gene sequence: CDR1 SGHRS, CDR2 YFSETQ. The chain's CDR3 is CASSLRTGGTTEAFF.

The chain carries TRBV5-1 and TRBJ2-2; checking the TCRdb D call of TRBD1 is not possible without DNA. In germline, CDR1 is SGHRS, CDR2 YFSETQ. This CDR3 contains 15 residues. CDR3 loop: CASGRVGESTGELFF.

The chain recombines TRBV25-1 with TRBJ1-1. Per the germline V gene, CDR1 is MGHDK and CDR2 is SYGVNS. This CDR3 is 12 amino acids long. CDR3 sequence: CATSQLNTEAFF. The complete variable domain, with remaining parts taken from reference TRBV25-1 and TRBJ1-1, reads EADIYQTPRYLVIGTGKKITLECSQTMGHDKMYWYQQDPGMELHLIHYSYGVNSTEKGDLSSESTVSRIRTEHFPLTLESARPSHTSQYLCATSQLNTEAFFGQGTRLTVV.

This sequence joins TRBV6-5 and TRBJ2-1; absent DNA, TCRdb's TRBD1 call cannot be checked. The CDR3 runs to 14 residues. Germline CDR1 is MNHEY and CDR2 is SVGAGI. The CDR3 loop is CASSYAAGPNEQFF.

The genes are TRBV19 and TRBJ1-5; the D call of TRBD1 rests on TCRdb alone, since no DNA is present to check it. The CDR3 has 14 amino acids. Germline V lookup: CDR1 LNHDA, CDR2 SQIVND (reference sequence). The CDR3 sequence: CASSIVQGKGPQHF. Supplemented by reference TRBV19 and TRBJ1-5, the full variable domain reads DGGITQSPKYLFRKEGQNVTLSCEQNLNHDAMYWYRQDPGQGLRLIYYSQIVNDFQKGDIAEGYSVSREKKESFPLTVTSAQKNPTAFYLCASSIVQGKGPQHFGDGTRLSIL.

V and J are TRBV5-1 and TRBJ2-5; the TCRdb D gene call, TRBD1, has no DNA to confirm it. CDR3 length: 15 residues. CDR1 is SGHRS and CDR2 is YFSETQ in the germline V gene. The CDR3 loop reads CASSWGTEKQETQYF.

The rearrangement uses TRBV9 and TRBJ2-1; TCRdb outputs TRBD1, but without DNA this stays unchecked. This CDR3 is built from 13 residues. Germline V CDR1 and CDR2: SGDLS, YYNGEE. Here the CDR3 reads CASSVSQGNEQFF. Complete variable domain (other parts from reference TRBV9 and TRBJ2-1): DSGVTQTPKHLITATGQRVTLRCSPRSGDLSVYWYQQSLDQGLQFLIQYYNGEERAKGNILERFSAQQFPDLHSELNLSSLELGDSALYFCASSVSQGNEQFFGPGTRLTVL.

The chain employs TRBV4-1 and TRBJ2-1; TCRdb's D call of TRBD1 is untestable without DNA. CDR1 MGHRA and CDR2 YSYEKL come from the germline V gene. The CDR3 extends over 17 amino acids. The CDR3 here is CASSQPIEAGKVNEQFF.

The chain employs TRBV18 and TRBJ2-1; the D call of TRBD1 rests on TCRdb alone, since no DNA is present to check it. CDR1 and CDR2 from the germline V gene are KGHSH and LQKENI. The CDR3 is 15 residues long. The CDR3: CASSPLATRGNEQFF.

This chain uses TRBV20-1 with TRBJ2-3; the D call of TRBD2 rests on TCRdb alone, since no DNA is present to check it. Germline CDR1 reads DFQATT; CDR2 reads SNEGSKA (reference sequence). The CDR3 runs to 14 residues. CDR3 amino acids: CSADGLANTDTQYF.

This chain links TRBV15 with TRBJ2-2. The germline gives CDR1 LNHNV, CDR2 YYDKDF (reference sequence). The CDR3 sequence is 15 residues long. The CDR3 region is CATSRDRTLAGELFF. The full variable domain, with the rest looked up from reference TRBV15 and TRBJ2-2, is DAMVIQNPRYQVTQFGKPVTLSCSQTLNHNVMYWYQQKSSQAPKLLFHYYDKDFNNEADTPDNFQSRRPNTSFCFLDIRSPGLGDTAMYLCATSRDRTLAGELFFGEGSRLTVL.

The rearrangement links TRBV29-1 to TRBJ2-7; TCRdb proposes TRBD1, but this gene call is untestable without DNA. CDR1 is SQVTM, CDR2 ANQGSEA, per germline. CDR3 length: 11 residues. The CDR3 reads CSVAERGEQYF.

V gene TRBV12-3 or TRBV12-4 combines with J gene TRBJ2-1; no DNA is available, so the TRBD1 call from TCRdb remains unchecked. The CDR3 runs to 14 residues. CDR3 loop: CASSLAPGLPEQFF.

The chain joins TRBV5-1 to TRBJ2-1. The CDR3 totals 14 residues. The germline V gene encodes CDR1 SGHRS and CDR2 YFSETQ. The CDR3 spells CASSLDRADNEQFF. The full variable domain, its missing parts supplied by reference TRBV5-1 and TRBJ2-1, is KAGVTQTPRYLIKTRGQQVTLSCSPISGHRSVSWYQQTPGQGLQFLFEYFSETQRNKGNFPGRFSGRQFSNSRSEMNVSTLELGDSALYLCASSLDRADNEQFFGPGTRLTVL.

The rearrangement joins TRBV6-6 to TRBJ2-1; TCRdb designates TRBD1, a call that cannot be tested without DNA. Germline values: CDR1 MNHNY, CDR2 SVGAGI (reference sequence). The CDR3 loop spans 14 amino acids. The CDR3 loop reads CAIKRDRVSDEQFF.

V usage is TRBV6-4 and J usage is TRBJ1-2; there is no DNA to check the TCRdb D call of TRBD1. The germline gives CDR1 MRHNA, CDR2 SNTAGT. There are 14 residues in the CDR3. CDR3 protein: CASSDTSRGGGYTF.

This chain joins TRBV10-1 and TRBJ2-7. The CDR3 sequence is 16 residues long. The V gene's germline CDR1 is WNHNN and CDR2 SYGVQD (reference sequence). The CDR3 region is CASSESWQDETYEQYF.

The chain has TRBV4-1 and TRBJ2-4; as DNA is missing, the TRBD1 call by TCRdb cannot be tested. The germline gives CDR1 MGHRA, CDR2 YSYEKL. The CDR3 extends over 19 amino acids. The CDR3 region is CASSPGNTGQTLAKNIQYF.